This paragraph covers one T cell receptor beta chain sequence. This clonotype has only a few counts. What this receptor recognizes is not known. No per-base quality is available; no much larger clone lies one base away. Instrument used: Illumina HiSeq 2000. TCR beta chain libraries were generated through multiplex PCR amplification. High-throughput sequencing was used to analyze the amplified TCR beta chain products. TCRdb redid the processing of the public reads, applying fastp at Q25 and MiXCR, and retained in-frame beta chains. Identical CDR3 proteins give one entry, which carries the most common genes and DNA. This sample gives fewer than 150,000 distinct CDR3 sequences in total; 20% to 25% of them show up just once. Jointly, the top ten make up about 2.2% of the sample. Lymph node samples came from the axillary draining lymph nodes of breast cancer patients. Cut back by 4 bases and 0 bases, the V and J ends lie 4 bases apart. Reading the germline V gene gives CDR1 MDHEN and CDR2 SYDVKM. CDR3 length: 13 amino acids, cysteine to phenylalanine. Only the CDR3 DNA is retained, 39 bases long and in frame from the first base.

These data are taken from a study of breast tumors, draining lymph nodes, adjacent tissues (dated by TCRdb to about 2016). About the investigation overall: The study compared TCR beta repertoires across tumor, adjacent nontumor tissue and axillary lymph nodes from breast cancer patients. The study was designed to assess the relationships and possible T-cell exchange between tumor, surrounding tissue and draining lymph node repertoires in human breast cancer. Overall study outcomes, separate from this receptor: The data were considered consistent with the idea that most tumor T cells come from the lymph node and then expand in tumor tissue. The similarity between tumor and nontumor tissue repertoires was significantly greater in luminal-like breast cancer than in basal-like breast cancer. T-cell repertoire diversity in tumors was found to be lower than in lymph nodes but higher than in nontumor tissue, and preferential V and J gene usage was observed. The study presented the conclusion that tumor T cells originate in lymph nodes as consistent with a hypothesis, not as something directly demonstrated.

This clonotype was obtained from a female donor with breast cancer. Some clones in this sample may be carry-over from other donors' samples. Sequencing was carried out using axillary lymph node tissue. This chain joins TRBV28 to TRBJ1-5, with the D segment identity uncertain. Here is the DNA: TGTGCCAGCAGTTCTGTTAGCAATCAGCCCCAGCATTTT. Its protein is CASSSVSNQPQHF.